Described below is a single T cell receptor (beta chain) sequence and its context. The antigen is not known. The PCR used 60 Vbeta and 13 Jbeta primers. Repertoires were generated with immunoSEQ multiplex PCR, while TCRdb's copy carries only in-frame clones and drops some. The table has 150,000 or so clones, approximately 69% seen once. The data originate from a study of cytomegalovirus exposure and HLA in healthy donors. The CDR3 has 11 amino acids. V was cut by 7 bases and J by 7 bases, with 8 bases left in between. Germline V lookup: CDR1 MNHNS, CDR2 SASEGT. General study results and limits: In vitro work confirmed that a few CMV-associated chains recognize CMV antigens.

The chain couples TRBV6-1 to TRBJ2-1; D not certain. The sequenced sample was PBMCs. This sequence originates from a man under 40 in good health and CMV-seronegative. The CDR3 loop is CASNEKNEQFF. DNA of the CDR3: TGTGCCAGCAACGAGAAGAATGAGCAGTTCTTC.